The rows below give T cell receptor beta chains drawn from one sample of a study of CD8+ T cells in alopecia areata. The repertoire was sequenced with immunoSEQ multiplex PCR; TCRdb's copy has only in-frame clones and lacks some. The sample contains around 98,000 clones, roughly 42% of which appear only once. The source material was CD4+ T cells sorted from blood. Receptor source: a human donor with alopecia areata. Both conserved end residues are part of each CDR3. The D gene is left open where the match is weak. The listing skips clone size in some rows; elsewhere it reads once, few, many or a size class.

clone_size: .
d_call: .
j_call: TRBJ2-5
v_call: TRBV2
cdr3_nt: TGTGCCAGCAGTGAGTCTTTGGAGACCCAGTACTTC
cdr3_aa: CASSESLETQYF

clone_size: .
d_call: .
j_call: TRBJ1-1
v_call: TRBV30
cdr3_nt: TGTGCCTGGAGCCGAGCCCGGACAGTGAACACTGAAGCTTTCTTT
cdr3_aa: CAWSRARTVNTEAFF

clone_size: few
d_call: TRBD1
j_call: TRBJ1-2
v_call: TRBV29-1
cdr3_nt: TGCAGCGTTGAAGGACAGGGGGCTTGGGGCTACACCTTC
cdr3_aa: CSVEGQGAWGYTF

clone_size: .
d_call: .
j_call: TRBJ2-1
v_call: TRBV29-1
cdr3_nt: TGCAGCGTTGAAGCCCCCGGGAATGAGCAGTTCTTC
cdr3_aa: CSVEAPGNEQFF

clone_size: .
d_call: .
j_call: TRBJ2-7
v_call: TRBV30
cdr3_nt: TGTGCCTGGAGGTCCAGCGCGGACGAGCAGTACTTC
cdr3_aa: CAWRSSADEQYF

clone_size: .
d_call: .
j_call: TRBJ1-1
v_call: TRBV30
cdr3_nt: TGTGCCCGGGGTGACATTGGGGAAGCTTTCTTT
cdr3_aa: CARGDIGEAFF

clone_size: .
d_call: .
j_call: TRBJ2-7
v_call: TRBV18
cdr3_nt: TGTGCCAGCTCACCACATCCCGGCGGTTCGGACGAGCAGTACTTC
cdr3_aa: CASSPHPGGSDEQYF

clone_size: .
d_call: .
j_call: TRBJ2-1
v_call: TRBV5-4
cdr3_nt: TGTGCCAGCAGCTTGAGGCGGAATGAGCAGTTCTTC
cdr3_aa: CASSLRRNEQFF

clone_size: .
d_call: TRBD1
j_call: TRBJ2-7
v_call: TRBV30
cdr3_nt: TGTGCCTGGGGACAGGGGCGAAACGAGCAGTACTTC
cdr3_aa: CAWGQGRNEQYF

clone_size: .
d_call: .
j_call: TRBJ2-6
v_call: TRBV2
cdr3_nt: TGTGCCAGCAGTGAAGGGCCTCCTGGGGCCAACGTCCTGACTTTC
cdr3_aa: CASSEGPPGANVLTF

clone_size: .
d_call: .
j_call: TRBJ2-5
v_call: TRBV4-2
cdr3_nt: TGTGCCAGCAGCCAAGATTTGCTGGGGGGCCGTATAGAAGAGACCCAGTACTTC
cdr3_aa: CASSQDLLGGRIEETQYF

clone_size: .
d_call: TRBD1
j_call: TRBJ2-1
v_call: TRBV18
cdr3_nt: TGTGCCAGCTCACCTCAGGGGGCAGACGAGCAGTTCTTC
cdr3_aa: CASSPQGADEQFF

clone_size: few
d_call: TRBD2
j_call: TRBJ2-7
v_call: TRBV6-1
cdr3_nt: TGTGCCAGCAGCAACAGACTAGCGGGCATCTACGAGCAGTACTTC
cdr3_aa: CASSNRLAGIYEQYF

clone_size: few
d_call: .
j_call: TRBJ2-7
v_call: TRBV29-1
cdr3_nt: TGCAGCGTTGAAGGACAGGCGGACGAGCAGTACTTC
cdr3_aa: CSVEGQADEQYF

clone_size: .
d_call: TRBD1
j_call: TRBJ2-4
v_call: TRBV29-1
cdr3_nt: TGCAGCGTTGCCTGGACAGGAGCCAAAAACATTCAGTACTTC
cdr3_aa: CSVAWTGAKNIQYF

clone_size: .
d_call: .
j_call: TRBJ1-1
v_call: TRBV2
cdr3_nt: TGTGCCAGCAAATGGGGGCTCCTGAACACTGAAGCTTTCTTT
cdr3_aa: CASKWGLLNTEAFF

clone_size: few
d_call: .
j_call: TRBJ2-3
v_call: TRBV29-1
cdr3_nt: TGCAGCGTATCAGGACGGCGCATTGGCACAGATACGCAGTATTTT
cdr3_aa: CSVSGRRIGTDTQYF

clone_size: many
d_call: .
j_call: TRBJ1-1
v_call: TRBV2
cdr3_nt: TGTGCCAGCAGTGAATCGGGCCCAGTCCGGGCTTTCTTT
cdr3_aa: CASSESGPVRAFF

clone_size: few
d_call: .
j_call: TRBJ1-2
v_call: TRBV28
cdr3_nt: TGTGCCAGCAGTTTATTGGGGCGAACCTATGGCTACACCTTC
cdr3_aa: CASSLLGRTYGYTF

clone_size: .
d_call: TRBD2
j_call: TRBJ2-2
v_call: TRBV2
cdr3_nt: TGTGCCAGCACAAGCGGGGGTGGCACCGGGGAGCTGTTTTTT
cdr3_aa: CASTSGGGTGELFF

clone_size: medium-sized
d_call: TRBD2
j_call: TRBJ2-2
v_call: TRBV4-3
cdr3_nt: TGCGCCAGCAGCCTAGGACTAGCGGGAGATGTCTCCGGGGAGCTGTTTTTT
cdr3_aa: CASSLGLAGDVSGELFF

clone_size: few
d_call: .
j_call: TRBJ2-7
v_call: TRBV14
cdr3_nt: TGTGCCAGCAGCCAGATCTTAGGGAGCGAGCAGTACTTC
cdr3_aa: CASSQILGSEQYF

clone_size: .
d_call: TRBD2
j_call: TRBJ2-7
v_call: TRBV11-2
cdr3_nt: TGTGCCAGCAGATGGACTAGCGATGCCTACGAGCAGTACTTC
cdr3_aa: CASRWTSDAYEQYF

clone_size: few
d_call: TRBD1
j_call: TRBJ1-1
v_call: TRBV29-1
cdr3_nt: TGCAGCGCGAGGACCGGGACAGGGTTGAATAGGAACACTGAAGCTTTCTTT
cdr3_aa: CSARTGTGLNRNTEAFF

clone_size: .
d_call: .
j_call: TRBJ2-7
v_call: TRBV2
cdr3_nt: TGTGCCAGCACGGACTCATTCTCCTACGAGCAGTACTTC
cdr3_aa: CASTDSFSYEQYF

clone_size: .
d_call: .
j_call: TRBJ2-4
v_call: TRBV18
cdr3_nt: TGTGCCAGCTCACCGGTGGGAAACATTCAGTACTTC
cdr3_aa: CASSPVGNIQYF

clone_size: .
d_call: .
j_call: TRBJ1-2
v_call: TRBV30
cdr3_nt: TGTGCCTGGAGTGTCGGATCTAACTATGGCTACACCTTC
cdr3_aa: CAWSVGSNYGYTF

clone_size: few
d_call: TRBD1
j_call: TRBJ2-7
v_call: TRBV10-3
cdr3_nt: TGTGCCATCAGTGAGTCGGACAGGGGAGCCTACGAGCAGTACTTC
cdr3_aa: CAISESDRGAYEQYF

clone_size: .
d_call: .
j_call: TRBJ2-1
v_call: TRBV30
cdr3_nt: TGTGCCTGGAGGAGCCCCCGCTCCTACAATGAGCAGTTCTTC
cdr3_aa: CAWRSPRSYNEQFF

clone_size: .
d_call: .
j_call: TRBJ2-7
v_call: TRBV2
cdr3_nt: TGTGCCAGCAGTGTACTCTGGAGCTCCTACGAGCAGTACTTC
cdr3_aa: CASSVLWSSYEQYF

clone_size: few
d_call: .
j_call: TRBJ2-1
v_call: TRBV23-1
cdr3_nt: TGCGCCAGCAGTCAAAGCGACCCTTCCAATGAGCAGTTCTTC
cdr3_aa: CASSQSDPSNEQFF

clone_size: .
d_call: TRBD1
j_call: TRBJ1-2
v_call: TRBV7-2
cdr3_nt: TGTGCCAGCAGCCCCCACAGGGGTGGCTACACCTTC
cdr3_aa: CASSPHRGGYTF

clone_size: .
d_call: TRBD2
j_call: TRBJ2-1
v_call: TRBV9
cdr3_nt: TGTGCCAGCAGCACGGTAGCGGGAAACAATGAGCAGTTCTTC
cdr3_aa: CASSTVAGNNEQFF

clone_size: few
d_call: .
j_call: TRBJ2-5
v_call: TRBV29-1
cdr3_nt: TGCAGCGCTTCCACGGACAGCCCTCAAGAGACCCAGTACTTC
cdr3_aa: CSASTDSPQETQYF

clone_size: .
d_call: .
j_call: TRBJ1-5
v_call: TRBV4-2
cdr3_nt: TGTGCCAGCAGCCAATCTCAGGGTTTTAGCAATCAGCCCCAGCATTTT
cdr3_aa: CASSQSQGFSNQPQHF

clone_size: .
d_call: TRBD1
j_call: TRBJ2-1
v_call: TRBV30
cdr3_nt: TGTGCCTGGAGGGGGACAGGGGTATGGAATGAGCAGTTCTTC
cdr3_aa: CAWRGTGVWNEQFF

clone_size: .
d_call: .
j_call: TRBJ1-2
v_call: TRBV27
cdr3_nt: TGTGCCAGCCGGACTGCTGCACTCCCGATTGGCTATGGCTACACCTTC
cdr3_aa: CASRTAALPIGYGYTF

clone_size: .
d_call: TRBD1
j_call: TRBJ2-5
v_call: TRBV5-1
cdr3_nt: TGCGCCAGCAGCCCGGACAGGGCAGGAGAGACCCAGTACTTC
cdr3_aa: CASSPDRAGETQYF

clone_size: .
d_call: TRBD2
j_call: TRBJ2-3
v_call: TRBV4-1
cdr3_nt: TGCGCCAGCAGCCAAGGGGGTACTAGCGGGAGCACAGATACGCAGTATTTT
cdr3_aa: CASSQGGTSGSTDTQYF

clone_size: .
d_call: TRBD1
j_call: TRBJ2-3
v_call: TRBV29-1
cdr3_nt: TGCAGCGTTGCGGGACAGGTCAGACCAGATACGCAGTATTTT
cdr3_aa: CSVAGQVRPDTQYF

clone_size: few
d_call: TRBD2
j_call: TRBJ2-2
v_call: TRBV29-1
cdr3_nt: TGCAGCGCCCGATCCGAAGCGGGAGGGCCCACCGGGGAGCTGTTTTTT
cdr3_aa: CSARSEAGGPTGELFF

clone_size: .
d_call: TRBD2
j_call: TRBJ2-7
v_call: TRBV28
cdr3_nt: TGTGCCAGCAGCTCTCCGGGACTAGCGGGCTACGAGCAGTACTTC
cdr3_aa: CASSSPGLAGYEQYF

clone_size: few
d_call: .
j_call: TRBJ2-5
v_call: TRBV23-1
cdr3_nt: TGCGCCAGCAGTCAGACCTCACACGGGCGGGAGACCCAGTACTTC
cdr3_aa: CASSQTSHGRETQYF

clone_size: few
d_call: TRBD1
j_call: TRBJ1-4
v_call: TRBV7-2
cdr3_nt: TGTGCCAGCAGCCGGAACAGGGGAACTAATGAAAAACTGTTTTTT
cdr3_aa: CASSRNRGTNEKLFF

clone_size: few
d_call: .
j_call: TRBJ2-2
v_call: TRBV21-1
cdr3_nt: TGTGCCAGCAGCGCCAATCGGACAGTCCACCGGGAGCTGTTTTTT
cdr3_aa: CASSANRTVHRELFF

clone_size: .
d_call: .
j_call: TRBJ2-1
v_call: TRBV30
cdr3_nt: TGTGCCTGGAGAGCGGGTGGGCTGCTTTACAATGAGCAGTTCTTC
cdr3_aa: CAWRAGGLLYNEQFF

clone_size: few
d_call: .
j_call: TRBJ2-3
v_call: TRBV29-1
cdr3_nt: TGCAGCGTTGTAGGCAGGTATACAGATACGCAGTATTTT
cdr3_aa: CSVVGRYTDTQYF

clone_size: once
d_call: TRBD1
j_call: TRBJ2-5
v_call: TRBV7-6
cdr3_nt: TGTGCCAGCAGTCCTACCCGGGACAGGGGATGGGAGACCCAGTACTTC
cdr3_aa: CASSPTRDRGWETQYF

clone_size: .
d_call: .
j_call: TRBJ2-5
v_call: TRBV5-1
cdr3_nt: TGCGCCAGCAGCTTGGACCCCGGGAAGACCCAGTACTTC
cdr3_aa: CASSLDPGKTQYF

clone_size: few
d_call: .
j_call: TRBJ2-1
v_call: TRBV29-1
cdr3_nt: TGCAGCGTTGATTCGCCAGGGAGGAGGTCCTACAATGAGCAGTTCTTC
cdr3_aa: CSVDSPGRRSYNEQFF

clone_size: .
d_call: .
j_call: TRBJ2-2
v_call: TRBV2
cdr3_nt: TGTGCCAGCAGTCTCCGGGTAGCGAACACCGGGGAGCTGTTTTTT
cdr3_aa: CASSLRVANTGELFF

clone_size: few
d_call: .
j_call: TRBJ1-3
v_call: TRBV28
cdr3_nt: TGTGCCAGCAGTTTAGCTTCGGGACGGACGGATTTT
cdr3_aa: CASSLASGRTDF

clone_size: .
d_call: TRBD1
j_call: TRBJ2-7
v_call: TRBV7-9
cdr3_nt: TGTGCCAGCGGAGCCACAGGGGCTCCCTACGAGCAGTACTTC
cdr3_aa: CASGATGAPYEQYF

clone_size: .
d_call: .
j_call: TRBJ2-5
v_call: TRBV7-2
cdr3_nt: TGTGCCAGCAGCTTAGCCGAACAGGGGGGGGGCGGGACCCAGTACTTC
cdr3_aa: CASSLAEQGGGGTQYF

clone_size: .
d_call: .
j_call: TRBJ1-1
v_call: TRBV30
cdr3_nt: TGTGCCTGCTTCGGCAGGGCGGCAGCTTTCTTT
cdr3_aa: CACFGRAAAFF

clone_size: .
d_call: .
j_call: TRBJ2-2
v_call: TRBV29-1
cdr3_nt: TGCAGCGTTGCTCCAGTATCGAACACCGGGGAGCTGTTTTTT
cdr3_aa: CSVAPVSNTGELFF

clone_size: .
d_call: .
j_call: TRBJ2-5
v_call: TRBV28
cdr3_nt: TGTGCCAGCAGCTTTCTTGACACCCAGTACTTC
cdr3_aa: CASSFLDTQYF

clone_size: .
d_call: TRBD1
j_call: TRBJ2-5
v_call: TRBV28
cdr3_nt: TGTGCCAGCAGTGCCGGGACAGGAAGTAGAGAGACCCAGTACTTC
cdr3_aa: CASSAGTGSRETQYF

clone_size: few
d_call: .
j_call: TRBJ2-4
v_call: TRBV29-1
cdr3_nt: TGCAGCGTCTTAGGGGCCAAAAACATTCAGTACTTC
cdr3_aa: CSVLGAKNIQYF